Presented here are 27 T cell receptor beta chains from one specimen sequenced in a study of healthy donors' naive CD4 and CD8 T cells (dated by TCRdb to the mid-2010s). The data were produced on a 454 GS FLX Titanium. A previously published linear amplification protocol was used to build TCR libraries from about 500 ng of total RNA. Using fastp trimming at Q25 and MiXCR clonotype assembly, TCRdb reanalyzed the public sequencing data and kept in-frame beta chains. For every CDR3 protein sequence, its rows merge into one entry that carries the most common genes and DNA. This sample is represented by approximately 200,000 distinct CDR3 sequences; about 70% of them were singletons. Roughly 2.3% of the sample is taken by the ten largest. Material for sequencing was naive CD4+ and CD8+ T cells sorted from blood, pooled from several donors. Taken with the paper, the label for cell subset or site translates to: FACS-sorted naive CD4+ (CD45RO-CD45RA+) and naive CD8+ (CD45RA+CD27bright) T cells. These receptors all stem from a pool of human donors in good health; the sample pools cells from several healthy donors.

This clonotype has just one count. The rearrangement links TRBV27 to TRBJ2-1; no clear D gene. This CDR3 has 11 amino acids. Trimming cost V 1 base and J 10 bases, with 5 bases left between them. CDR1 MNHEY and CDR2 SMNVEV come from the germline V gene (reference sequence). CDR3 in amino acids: CASSLFQEQFF. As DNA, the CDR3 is TGTGCCAGCAGTTTATTCCAAGAGCAGTTCTTC.

In nucleotides, the CDR3 is TGTGCCAGTAGCCTCAGACGGGCCATCGGAAACACCATATATTTT. Protein: CASSLRRAIGNTIYF. The chain couples TRBV19 to TRBJ1-3; no firm D call. Trimming cost V 6 bases and J 4 bases, with 16 bases left between them. The CDR3 extends over 15 amino acids. Germline CDR1 reads LNHDA; CDR2 reads SQIVND (reference sequence).

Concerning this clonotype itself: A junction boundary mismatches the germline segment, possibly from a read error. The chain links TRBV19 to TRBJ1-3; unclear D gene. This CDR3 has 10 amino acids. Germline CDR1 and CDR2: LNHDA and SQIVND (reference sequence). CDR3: CAGSRNTIYF. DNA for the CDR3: TGTGCCGGTAGTCGAAACACCATATATTTT.

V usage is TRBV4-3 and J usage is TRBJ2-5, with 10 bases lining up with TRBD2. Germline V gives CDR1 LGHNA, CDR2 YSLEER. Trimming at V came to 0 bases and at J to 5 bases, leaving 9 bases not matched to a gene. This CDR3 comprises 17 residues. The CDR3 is CASSQDGLAAIGETQYF. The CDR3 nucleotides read TGCGCCAGCAGCCAAGATGGACTAGCGGCAATAGGGGAGACCCAGTACTTC.

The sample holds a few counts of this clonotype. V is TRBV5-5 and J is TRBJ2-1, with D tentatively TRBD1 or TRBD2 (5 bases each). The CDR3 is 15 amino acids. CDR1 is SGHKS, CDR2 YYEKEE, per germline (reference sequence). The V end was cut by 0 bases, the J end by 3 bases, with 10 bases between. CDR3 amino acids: CASSLVGGNYNEQFF. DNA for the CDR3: TGTGCCAGCAGCTTGGTTGGGGGTAACTACAATGAGCAGTTCTTC.

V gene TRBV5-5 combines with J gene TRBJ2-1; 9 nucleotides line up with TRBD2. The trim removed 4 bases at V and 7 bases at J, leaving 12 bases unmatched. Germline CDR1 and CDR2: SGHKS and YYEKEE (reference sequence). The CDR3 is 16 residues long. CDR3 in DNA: TGTGCCAGCAGCCCTCCCTGGCGGGAGGGTGGGAATGAGCAGTTCTTC. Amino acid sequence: CASSPPWREGGNEQFF.

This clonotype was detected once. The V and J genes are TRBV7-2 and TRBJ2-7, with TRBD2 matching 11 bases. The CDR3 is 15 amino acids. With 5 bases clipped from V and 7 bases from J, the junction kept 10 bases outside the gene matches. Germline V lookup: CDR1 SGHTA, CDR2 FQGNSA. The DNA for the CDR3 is TGTGCCAGCAGCCCCCCACTAGCGGGGGTTGGTGAGCAGTACTTC. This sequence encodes CASSPPLAGVGEQYF.

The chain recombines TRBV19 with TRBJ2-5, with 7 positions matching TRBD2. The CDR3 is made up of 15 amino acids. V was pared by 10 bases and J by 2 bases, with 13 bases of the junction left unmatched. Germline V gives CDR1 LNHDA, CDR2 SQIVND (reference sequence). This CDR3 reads CATKGKLAVQETQYF. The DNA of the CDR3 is TGTGCCACCAAGGGGAAGCTAGCGGTACAAGAGACCCAGTACTTC. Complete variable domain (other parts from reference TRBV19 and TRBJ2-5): DGGITQSPKYLFRKEGQNVTLSCEQNLNHDAMYWYRQDPGQGLRLIYYSQIVNDFQKGDIAEGYSVSREKKESFPLTVTSAQKNPTAFYLCATKGKLAVQETQYFGPGTRLLVL.

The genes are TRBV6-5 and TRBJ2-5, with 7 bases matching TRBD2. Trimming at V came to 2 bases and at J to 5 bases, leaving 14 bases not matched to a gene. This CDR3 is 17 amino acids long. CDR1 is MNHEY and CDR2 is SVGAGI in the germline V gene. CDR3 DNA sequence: TGTGCCAGCAGTTACCTTAGTCCGGCTAGCGGTGGGGAGACCCAGTACTTC. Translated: CASSYLSPASGGETQYF.

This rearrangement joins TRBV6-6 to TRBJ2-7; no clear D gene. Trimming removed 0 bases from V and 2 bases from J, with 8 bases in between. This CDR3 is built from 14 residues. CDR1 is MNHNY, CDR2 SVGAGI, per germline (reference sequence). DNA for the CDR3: TGTGCCAGCAGTTACTCGTCGGGCACCTACGAGCAGTACTTC. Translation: CASSYSSGTYEQYF.

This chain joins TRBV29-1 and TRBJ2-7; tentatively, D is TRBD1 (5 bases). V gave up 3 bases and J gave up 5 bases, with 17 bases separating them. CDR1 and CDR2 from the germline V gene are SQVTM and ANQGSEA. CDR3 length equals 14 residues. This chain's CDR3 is CSVEGQGFGNEQYF. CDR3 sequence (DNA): TGCAGCGTTGAGGGCCAGGGTTTTGGAAACGAGCAGTACTTC.

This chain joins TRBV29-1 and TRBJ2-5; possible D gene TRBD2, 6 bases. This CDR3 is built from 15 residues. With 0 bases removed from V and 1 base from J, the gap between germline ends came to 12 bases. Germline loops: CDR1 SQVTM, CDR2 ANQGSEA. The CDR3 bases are TGCAGCGTTGAAGAGGCAGGGAGGCCCCAAGAGACCCAGTACTTC. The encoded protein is CSVEEAGRPQETQYF.

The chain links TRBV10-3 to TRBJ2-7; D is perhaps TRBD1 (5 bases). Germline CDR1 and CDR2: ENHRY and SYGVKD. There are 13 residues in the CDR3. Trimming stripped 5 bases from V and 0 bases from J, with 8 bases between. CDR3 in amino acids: CAISMDTSYEQYF. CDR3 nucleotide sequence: TGTGCCATCAGTATGGACACCTCCTACGAGCAGTACTTC.

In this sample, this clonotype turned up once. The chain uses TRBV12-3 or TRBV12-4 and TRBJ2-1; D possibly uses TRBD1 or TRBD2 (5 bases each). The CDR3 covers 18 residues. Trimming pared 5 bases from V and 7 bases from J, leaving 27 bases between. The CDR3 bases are TGTGCCAGCAGTACAGGATCCACCGGGAATAGTCTTATGAATGAGCAGTTCTTC. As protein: CASSTGSTGNSLMNEQFF.

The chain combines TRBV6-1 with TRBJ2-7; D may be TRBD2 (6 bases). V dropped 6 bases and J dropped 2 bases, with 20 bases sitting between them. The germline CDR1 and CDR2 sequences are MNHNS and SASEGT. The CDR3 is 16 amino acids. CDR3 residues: CASRDHLSGRTYEQYF. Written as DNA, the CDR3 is TGTGCCAGCAGGGACCATCTAAGCGGGCGGACCTACGAGCAGTACTTC.

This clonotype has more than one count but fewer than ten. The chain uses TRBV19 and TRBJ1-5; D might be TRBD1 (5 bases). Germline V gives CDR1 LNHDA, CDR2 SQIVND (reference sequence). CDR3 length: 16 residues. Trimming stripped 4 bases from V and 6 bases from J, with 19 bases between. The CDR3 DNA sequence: TGTGCCAGTAGTACCCGGACACCAGGTCCCCCTCAGCCCCAGCATTTT. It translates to CASSTRTPGPPQPQHF.

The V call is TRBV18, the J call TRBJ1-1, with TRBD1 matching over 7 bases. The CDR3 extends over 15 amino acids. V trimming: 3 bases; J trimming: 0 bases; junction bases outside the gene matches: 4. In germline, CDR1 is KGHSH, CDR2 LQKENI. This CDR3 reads CASSPPGTVNTEAFF. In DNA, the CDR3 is TGTGCCAGCTCACCCCCCGGGACAGTGAACACTGAAGCTTTCTTT.

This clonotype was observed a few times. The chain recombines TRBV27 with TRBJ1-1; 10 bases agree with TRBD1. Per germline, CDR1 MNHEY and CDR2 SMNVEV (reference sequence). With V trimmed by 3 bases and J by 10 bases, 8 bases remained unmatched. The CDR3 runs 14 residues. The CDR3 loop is CASSFTGTGDLAFF. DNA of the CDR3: TGTGCCAGCAGTTTCACCGGGACAGGGGATCTAGCTTTCTTT.

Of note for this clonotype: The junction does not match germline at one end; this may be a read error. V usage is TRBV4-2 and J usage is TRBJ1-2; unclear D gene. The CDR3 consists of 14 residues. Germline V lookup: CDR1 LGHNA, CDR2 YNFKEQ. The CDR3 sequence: CASSQGGGNYGYTF. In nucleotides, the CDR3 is TGCGCCAGCAGCCAAGGAGGCGGAAACTATGGCTACACCTTC.

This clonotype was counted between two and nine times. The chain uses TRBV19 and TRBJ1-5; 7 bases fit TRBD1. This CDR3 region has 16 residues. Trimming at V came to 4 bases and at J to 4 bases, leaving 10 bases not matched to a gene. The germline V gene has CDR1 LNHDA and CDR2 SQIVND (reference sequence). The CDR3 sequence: CASSTSPQGRNQPQHF. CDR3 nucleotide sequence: TGTGCCAGTAGTACTTCCCCACAGGGGAGGAATCAGCCCCAGCATTTT.

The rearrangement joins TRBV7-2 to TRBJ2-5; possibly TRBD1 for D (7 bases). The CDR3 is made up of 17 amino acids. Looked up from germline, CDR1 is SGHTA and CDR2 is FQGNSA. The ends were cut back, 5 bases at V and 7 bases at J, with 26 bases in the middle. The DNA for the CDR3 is TGTGCCAGCAGCGCCCCAGTGAGCGGGCCAGGGGGAGGGACCCAGTACTTC. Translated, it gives CASSAPVSGPGGGTQYF.

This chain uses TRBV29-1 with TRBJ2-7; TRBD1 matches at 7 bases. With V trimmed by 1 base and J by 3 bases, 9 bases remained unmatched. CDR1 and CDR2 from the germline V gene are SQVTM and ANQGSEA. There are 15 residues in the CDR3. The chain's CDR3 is CSVEVPGQPDYEQYF. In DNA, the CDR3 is TGCAGCGTTGAAGTCCCGGGACAGCCCGACTACGAGCAGTACTTC.

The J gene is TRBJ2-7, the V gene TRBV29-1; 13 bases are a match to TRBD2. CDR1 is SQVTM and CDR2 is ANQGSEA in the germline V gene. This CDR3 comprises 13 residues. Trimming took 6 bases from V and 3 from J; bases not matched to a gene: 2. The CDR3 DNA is TGCAGCGTACTAGCGGGAGGGCTCTACGAGCAGTACTTC. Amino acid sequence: CSVLAGGLYEQYF.

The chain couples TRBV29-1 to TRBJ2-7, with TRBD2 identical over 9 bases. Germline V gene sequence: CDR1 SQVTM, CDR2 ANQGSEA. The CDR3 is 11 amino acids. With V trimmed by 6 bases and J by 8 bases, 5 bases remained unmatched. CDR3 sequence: CSVLTSGQQYF. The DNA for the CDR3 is TGCAGCGTGCTTACTAGCGGGCAGCAGTACTTC.

The CDR3 loop is CASREADTQYF. DNA for the CDR3: TGTGCCAGCCGGGAGGCAGATACGCAGTATTTT. The genes are TRBV10-3 and TRBJ2-3; TRBD2 aligns across 7 bases. Germline CDR1 reads ENHRY; CDR2 reads SYGVKD. Unmatched junction bases numbered 2, after V lost 10 bases and J lost 4 bases. CDR3 length: 11 residues.

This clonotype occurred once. The CDR3 spells CSVGYGTYEQYF. As DNA, the CDR3 is TGCAGCGTTGGTTACGGAACCTACGAGCAGTACTTC. The rearrangement joins TRBV29-1 to TRBJ2-7; D gene unclear. Germline CDR1 and CDR2: SQVTM and ANQGSEA. There are 12 residues in the CDR3. Between the trimmed V and J ends, which lost 4 bases and 2 bases, there was a span of 9 bases.

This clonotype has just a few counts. The CDR3 reads CASSWTGTYNEQFF. CDR3 nucleotide sequence: TGCGCCAGCAGCTGGACAGGAACGTACAATGAGCAGTTCTTC. This chain joins TRBV5-1 and TRBJ2-1; 7 bases fit TRBD1. V trimming: 3 bases; J trimming: 4 bases; junction bases outside the gene matches: 4. Germline V lookup: CDR1 SGHRS, CDR2 YFSETQ. The CDR3 is made up of 14 amino acids.